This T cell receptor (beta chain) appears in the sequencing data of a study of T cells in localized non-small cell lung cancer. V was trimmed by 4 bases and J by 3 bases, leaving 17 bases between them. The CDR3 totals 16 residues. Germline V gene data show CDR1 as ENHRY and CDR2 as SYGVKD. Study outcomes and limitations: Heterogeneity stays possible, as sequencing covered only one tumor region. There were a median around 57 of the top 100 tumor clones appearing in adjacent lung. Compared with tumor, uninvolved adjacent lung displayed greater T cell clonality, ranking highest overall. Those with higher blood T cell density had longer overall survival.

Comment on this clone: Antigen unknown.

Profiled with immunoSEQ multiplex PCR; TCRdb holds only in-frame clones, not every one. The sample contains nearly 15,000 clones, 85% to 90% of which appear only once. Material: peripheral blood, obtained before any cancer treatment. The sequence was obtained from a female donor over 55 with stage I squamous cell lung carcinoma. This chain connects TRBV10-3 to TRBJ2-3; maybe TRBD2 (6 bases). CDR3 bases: TGTGCCATCAGTGGTTCGGAGGGAACCGGGACAGATACGCAGTATTTT. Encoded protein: CAISGSEGTGTDTQYF.